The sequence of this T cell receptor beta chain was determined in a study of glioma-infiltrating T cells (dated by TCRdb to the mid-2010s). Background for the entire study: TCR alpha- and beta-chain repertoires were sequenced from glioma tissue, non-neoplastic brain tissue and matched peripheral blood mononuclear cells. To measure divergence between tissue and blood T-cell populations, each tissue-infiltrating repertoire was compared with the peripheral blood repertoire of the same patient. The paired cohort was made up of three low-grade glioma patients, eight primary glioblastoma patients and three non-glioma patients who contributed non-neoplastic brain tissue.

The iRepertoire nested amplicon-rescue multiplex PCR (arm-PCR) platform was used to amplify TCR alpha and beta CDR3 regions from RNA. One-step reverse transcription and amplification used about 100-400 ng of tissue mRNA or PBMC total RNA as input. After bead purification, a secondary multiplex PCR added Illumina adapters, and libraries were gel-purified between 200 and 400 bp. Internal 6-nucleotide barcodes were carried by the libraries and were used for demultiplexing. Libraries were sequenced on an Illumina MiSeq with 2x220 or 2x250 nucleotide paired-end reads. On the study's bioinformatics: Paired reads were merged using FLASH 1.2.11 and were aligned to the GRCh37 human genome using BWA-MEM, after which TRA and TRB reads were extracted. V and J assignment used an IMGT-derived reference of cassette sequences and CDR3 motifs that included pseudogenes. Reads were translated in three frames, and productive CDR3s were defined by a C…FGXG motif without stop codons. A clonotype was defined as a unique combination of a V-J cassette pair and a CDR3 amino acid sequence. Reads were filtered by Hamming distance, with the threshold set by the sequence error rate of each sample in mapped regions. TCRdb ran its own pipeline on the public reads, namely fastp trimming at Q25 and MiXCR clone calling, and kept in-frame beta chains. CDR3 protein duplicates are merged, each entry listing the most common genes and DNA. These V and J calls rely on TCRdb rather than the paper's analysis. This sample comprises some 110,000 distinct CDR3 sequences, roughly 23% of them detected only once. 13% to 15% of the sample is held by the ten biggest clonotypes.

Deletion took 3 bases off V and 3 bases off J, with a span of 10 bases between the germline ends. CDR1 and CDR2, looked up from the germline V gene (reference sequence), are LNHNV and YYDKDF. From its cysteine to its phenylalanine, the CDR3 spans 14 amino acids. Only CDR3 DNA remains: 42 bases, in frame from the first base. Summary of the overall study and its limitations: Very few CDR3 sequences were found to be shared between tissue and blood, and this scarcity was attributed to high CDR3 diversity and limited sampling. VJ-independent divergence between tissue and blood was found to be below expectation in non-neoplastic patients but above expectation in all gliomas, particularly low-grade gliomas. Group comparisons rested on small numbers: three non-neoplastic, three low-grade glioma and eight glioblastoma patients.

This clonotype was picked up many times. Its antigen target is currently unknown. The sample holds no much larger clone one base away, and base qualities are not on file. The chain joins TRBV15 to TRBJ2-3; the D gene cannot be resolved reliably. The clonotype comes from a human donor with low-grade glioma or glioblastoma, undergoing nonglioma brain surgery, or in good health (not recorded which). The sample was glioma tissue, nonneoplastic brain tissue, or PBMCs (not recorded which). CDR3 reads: CATSRDPGTDTQYF. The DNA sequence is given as TGTGCCACCAGCAGGGACCCCGGGACAGATACGCAGTATTTT.